This is a list of T cell receptor beta chains from one sample in a study of a mutant IDH1 vaccine in newly diagnosed glioma. Using immunoSEQ multiplex PCR, the repertoire was profiled, and TCRdb retains in-frame clones only, with some absent. Found here are around 92,000 clones, about 87% of them singletons; the top ten hold approximately 0.57%. Sequenced here: PBMCs, sampled from a glioma patient treated with radiotherapy, temozolomide or both. The receptors originated from a woman between 50 and 59 years old with glioma. The CDR3 runs from the conserved cysteine through the conserved F or W. Fields, in order: J gene, V gene, D gene, clone size, CDR3 DNA, CDR3 protein. The D gene is left open where the match is weak. Only part of the rows carry a size: once, few, many, or a class if the clone is expanded.

>TRBJ1-1|TRBV6-6|TRBD1|-
TGTGCCAGCAGTAACAGGGGCCCCACTGAAGCTTTCTTT
CASSNRGPTEAFF
>TRBJ1-6|TRBV14|-|-
TGTGCCAGCAGCCAAGGCGTACAGGGTACTTCACCCCTCCACTTT
CASSQGVQGTSPLHF
>TRBJ1-2|TRBV6-6|-|-
TGTGCCAGCAGTTATGGGGAGGGTGGCTATGGCTACACCTTC
CASSYGEGGYGYTF
>TRBJ1-1|TRBV21-1|-|-
TGTGCCAGCAGCAAAGAGGCAGGGAGGGGGGCTGAAGCTTTCTTT
CASSKEAGRGAEAFF
>TRBJ2-3|TRBV18|TRBD2|-
TGTGCCAGCTCACCAGGACTAGTCACAGATACGCAGTATTTT
CASSPGLVTDTQYF
>TRBJ2-1|TRBV10-2|TRBD2|few
TGCGCCAGCAGCCCCACTAGCGCAGAGTACAATGAGCAGTTCTTC
CASSPTSAEYNEQFF
>TRBJ2-1|TRBV29-1|TRBD2|-
TGCAGCGTTCCGGGACTAGCGGGAGTATCGGCTACGAGTGAGCAGTTCTTC
CSVPGLAGVSATSEQFF
>TRBJ2-1|TRBV29-1|TRBD2|-
TGCAGCGTGGAGGGACTAGCGAGCTCCTACAATGAGCAGTTCTTC
CSVEGLASSYNEQFF
>TRBJ2-3|TRBV29-1|-|-
TGCAGCGTTGGAGGGGATACGCAGTATTTT
CSVGGDTQYF
>TRBJ1-6|TRBV5-1|TRBD1|once
TGCGCCAGCAGCTTGGATGGACAGGGGAATTCACCCCTCCACTTT
CASSLDGQGNSPLHF
>TRBJ2-7|TRBV6-1|-|-
TGTGCCAGCAGTGAAGAGGCAGTGCCCGGGTACGAGCAGTACTTC
CASSEEAVPGYEQYF
>TRBJ2-7|TRBV5-1|-|-
TGCGCCAGCAGCCCGGACAGAGCCTACGAGCAGTACTTC
CASSPDRAYEQYF
>TRBJ1-3|TRBV4-1|TRBD1|-
TGCGCCAGCAGCGGACAGGGGCGGAACACCATATATTTT
CASSGQGRNTIYF
>TRBJ1-1|TRBV6-5|TRBD1|-
TGTGCCAGCACAATTACAGGGGGCAGCCCTGAAGCTTTCTTT
CASTITGGSPEAFF
>TRBJ1-4|TRBV7-9|-|few
TGTGCCAGCAGACCCAACTCGAGGAGTCGGGAGGGTGAAAAACTGTTTTTT
CASRPNSRSREGEKLFF
>TRBJ1-1|TRBV11-1|TRBD1|-
TGTGCCAGCAGCTTAGATCCGACAGGGGGCACTGAAGCTTTCTTT
CASSLDPTGGTEAFF
>TRBJ2-2|TRBV2|-|-
TGTGCCAGCAGCAGACTCGCTCAGGGCCGCCTCGGGGAGCTGTTTTTT
CASSRLAQGRLGELFF
>TRBJ1-3|TRBV9|-|-
TGTGCCAGCAGCCCCCAGAGTCCTCCTGGAAACACCATATATTTT
CASSPQSPPGNTIYF
>TRBJ1-3|TRBV7-9|-|-
TGTGCCAGCAGCTTAGAAGCAGGGACAGGAAACACCATATATTTT
CASSLEAGTGNTIYF
>TRBJ1-6|TRBV4-1|-|-
TGCGCCAGCAGCCAAGTCATTCCAGTCCATCGTGCCAACTATAATTCACCCCTCCACTTT
CASSQVIPVHRANYNSPLHF
>TRBJ2-2|TRBV29-1|TRBD2|-
TGCAGCGTTTGGTATGCGAACTCGGGAGGGACCGGGGAGCTGTTTTTT
CSVWYANSGGTGELFF
>TRBJ2-2|TRBV7-8|-|-
TGTGCCAGCAGCAAAGCGCGGGTGGCGAACACCGGGGAGCTGTTTTTT
CASSKARVANTGELFF
>TRBJ1-1|TRBV29-1|-|-
TGCAGCGTTGTGGGCAGGGGTGGCACTGAAGCTTTCTTT
CSVVGRGGTEAFF
>TRBJ1-6|TRBV9|-|-
TGTGCCAGCAGCGTAGTTGGGGACTCGTTTTCACCCCTCCACTTT
CASSVVGDSFSPLHF
>TRBJ2-7|TRBV6-5|TRBD2|once
TGTGCCAGCAGTTACTCGTTATTAGCGGGAGCCGAGCAGTACTTC
CASSYSLLAGAEQYF
>TRBJ2-7|TRBV13|TRBD1|-
TGTGCCAGCAGCCTCCGGGACAGCTACGAGCAGTACTTC
CASSLRDSYEQYF
>TRBJ2-1|TRBV5-1|-|-
TGCGCCAGCAGACCTCAAGCGGGTCTCCGCAATGAGCAGTTCTTC
CASRPQAGLRNEQFF
>TRBJ2-7|TRBV12-5|TRBD2|-
TGTGCTAGTGGTTTTCCAGAGCGGGACCCCTACGAGCAGTACTTC
CASGFPERDPYEQYF
>TRBJ1-4|TRBV7-9|-|few
TGTGCCAGCAGCCTAGGCGGGTTTGGAGGTGAAAAACTGTTTTTT
CASSLGGFGGEKLFF
>TRBJ2-1|TRBV28|TRBD1|-
TGTGCCAGTACCGGGACAGCGTTTAGCTCCTACAATGAGCAGTTCTTC
CASTGTAFSSYNEQFF
>TRBJ2-7|TRBV2|TRBD1|-
TGTGCCAGCAGTGGACAGGGGGATCCCTACGAGCAGTACTTC
CASSGQGDPYEQYF
>TRBJ1-3|TRBV13|-|-
TGTGCCAGCAGCTTGGACCGGAACTCTGGAAACACCATATATTTT
CASSLDRNSGNTIYF
>TRBJ1-1|TRBV28|-|-
TGTGCCAGCAGTTTAGAAGGGGCGCGGAACACTGAAGCTTTCTTT
CASSLEGARNTEAFF
>TRBJ2-1|TRBV2|TRBD1|-
TGTGCCAGCAGTGAACAGGGGGCTATCGATGAGCAGTTCTTC
CASSEQGAIDEQFF
>TRBJ2-7|TRBV5-1|-|once
TGCGCCAGCAGCTTGGACGCGACGGTATACGAGCAGTACTTC
CASSLDATVYEQYF
>TRBJ2-5|TRBV19|-|-
TGTGCCAGTAGAATCCGGGGATCCCAAGAGACCCAGTACTTC
CASRIRGSQETQYF
>TRBJ2-3|TRBV2|-|-
TGTGCCAGCAGGGGCGGGATCCACACAGATACGCAGTATTTT
CASRGGIHTDTQYF
>TRBJ2-2|TRBV7-6|-|-
TGTGCCAGCAGCCGAACCCCCGGGGAGCTGTTTTTT
CASSRTPGELFF
>TRBJ1-1|TRBV6-5|-|-
TGTGCCAGCAGTGGCACCCCCAGTGAAGCTTTCTTT
CASSGTPSEAFF
>TRBJ2-7|TRBV25-1|-|once
TGTGCCAGCAGTGAGCAGAACAAACTCTACGAGCAGTACTTC
CASSEQNKLYEQYF
>TRBJ1-2|TRBV27|-|-
TGTGCCAGCAGTTTATTAACCGGCTATGGCTACACCTTC
CASSLLTGYGYTF
>TRBJ1-5|TRBV12-2|-|-
TGTGCAAGTCGCCCAGCCCCACGGCCCCAGCATTTT
CASRPAPRPQHF
>TRBJ2-7|TRBV5-6|-|-
TGTGCCAGCAGCTTGGGTGGTTACGAGCAGTACTTC
CASSLGGYEQYF
>TRBJ2-1|TRBV20-1|-|-
TGCAGTGCTAGGTCTCATGATGAGCAGTTCTTC
CSARSHDEQFF
>TRBJ1-5|TRBV28|-|-
TGTGCCAGCAGTCAAGACATTCAGCCCCAGCATTTT
CASSQDIQPQHF
>TRBJ2-7|TRBV10-1|-|-
TGCGCCAGCAGTGACCCCGGGTTGCCCTACGAGCAGTACTTC
CASSDPGLPYEQYF
>TRBJ1-1|TRBV6-1|-|-
TGTGCCAGCAGTGTACAGTTTCGGACTGAAGCTTTCTTT
CASSVQFRTEAFF
>TRBJ2-3|TRBV9|TRBD2|-
TGTGCCAGCAGCGTAGGGGGAGGGACCACAGATACGCAGTATTTT
CASSVGGGTTDTQYF
>TRBJ2-7|TRBV6-5|TRBD2|-
TGTGCCAGCAGTTACGGGGGACTAGGGGACGAGCAGTACTTC
CASSYGGLGDEQYF
>TRBJ2-1|TRBV28|TRBD2|-
TGTGCCAGCAGTTCACCTTACCTAGCGGGAGCCTACAATGAGCAGTTCTTC
CASSSPYLAGAYNEQFF
>TRBJ2-7|TRBV11-2|TRBD2|once
TGTGCCAGCAGGCGGACTAGCGGGAGGAACTACGAGCAGTACTTC
CASRRTSGRNYEQYF
>TRBJ2-7|TRBV6-1|-|once
TGTGCCAGCAGGCTAGGACCGTCGGTATTGTACGAGCAGTACTTC
CASRLGPSVLYEQYF
>TRBJ2-5|TRBV5-4|TRBD2|-
TGTGCCAGCAGCTATAGCGGGAGACAGACCCAGTACTTC
CASSYSGRQTQYF
>TRBJ2-7|TRBV6-6|TRBD1|-
TGTGCCAGCAGACCCCCGGGACAGGGCTCCTACGAGCAGTACTTC
CASRPPGQGSYEQYF
>TRBJ2-7|TRBV2|TRBD2|-
TGTGCCAGCAGTCCCGGACTAGCGGGGCCCTACGAGCAGTACTTC
CASSPGLAGPYEQYF
>TRBJ2-1|TRBV27|TRBD2|-
TGTGCCAGCAGTTTATCTCGGACTAGCCCCAATGAGCAGTTCTTC
CASSLSRTSPNEQFF
>TRBJ1-2|TRBV4-1|-|few
TGCGCCAGCAGCCCAATCAGAGGGCCGGACTATGGCTACACCTTC
CASSPIRGPDYGYTF